This T cell receptor beta chain was documented in a study of T cells in Graves' hyperthyroidism and ophthalmopathy. Study-level results: Blood also contained most expanded thyroid clonotypes above 0.001.

The germline V gene has CDR1 KGHDR and CDR2 SFDVKD. Between the trimmed V and J ends, which lost 4 bases and 2 bases, there was a span of 15 bases. The CDR3 is 16 residues long. It was RNA transcripts that yielded the amplified TCR beta CDR3 regions. First-round RT-PCR targeting the TCR CDR3 was performed with the HTBI primer set. TCRdb passed the multiplex PCR reads through MiXCR, listing each CDR3 protein once. The top ten clones hold roughly 53% of a sample with roughly 290,000 distinct CDR3 sequences, 17% of them seen once. This clonotype was recorded many times. The antigen remains undetermined. In making diagnoses, clinical symptoms, serum thyroxine and TRAb, thyroid ultrasound and orbital computed tomography were all used. From roughly 9.2 ml of fresh peripheral blood, PBMCs were isolated.

The sequence derives from a woman aged 55-70 years with Graves' ophthalmopathy. The sequenced sample consisted of blood. This chain connects TRBV24-1 to TRBJ2-3; weak D call: TRBD1 (6 bases). The CDR3 region is CATSEPQGPATDTQYF. CDR3 coding DNA: TGTGCCACCAGTGAGCCTCAGGGGCCCGCCACAGATACGCAGTATTTT.